The 17 T cell receptor beta chains in this list originate from one sample, sequenced in a study of cytomegalovirus exposure and HLA in healthy donors. The study ran its PCR with 60 Vbeta and 13 Jbeta primers. The table came from immunoSEQ multiplex PCR; TCRdb's copy has only in-frame clones and leaves some out. This table holds about 150,000 clones, roughly 78% found once. Sequencing input: PBMCs. Receptors originate from a woman in her forties in good health and CMV-seronegative.

The rearrangement uses TRBV6-1 and TRBJ2-5; D not certain. Germline values: CDR1 MNHNS, CDR2 SASEGT. CDR3 size: 16 residues. With 2 bases removed from V and 1 base from J, the gap between germline ends came to 14 bases. The CDR3 region is CASSENIRSRQETQYF. The CDR3 DNA reads as TGTGCCAGCAGTGAAAATATCCGGTCGCGCCAAGAGACCCAGTACTTC.

This clone appeared a few times. The chain employs TRBV18 and TRBJ2-3; a weak D match, TRBD2 (5 bases). The CDR3 length is 14 residues. Germline V CDR1 and CDR2: KGHSH, LQKENI. V was trimmed by 2 bases and J by 2 bases, leaving 8 bases between them. The CDR3 here is CASSPTRDTDTQYF. In DNA, the CDR3 is TGTGCCAGCTCACCAACACGGGACACAGATACGCAGTATTTT.

The rearrangement uses TRBV7-2 and TRBJ2-6; TRBD2 is a possible D gene (5 bases). This CDR3 is built from 17 residues. CDR1 and CDR2 from the germline V gene are SGHTA and FQGNSA. Between the trimmed V and J ends, which lost 5 bases and 0 bases, there was a span of 14 bases. The CDR3 DNA is TGTGCCAGCAGCGGGAGAGGAACGAGCTCTGGGGCCAACGTCCTGACTTTC. Its protein product is CASSGRGTSSGANVLTF.

The V and J genes are TRBV9 and TRBJ1-1; maybe TRBD1 (5 bases). Germline V gene sequence: CDR1 SGDLS, CDR2 YYNGEE. V was cut by 4 bases and J by 4 bases, with 11 bases left in between. There are 13 residues in the CDR3. The CDR3 here is CASSSRGGTEAFF. The CDR3 nucleotides read TGTGCCAGCAGCTCTAGGGGCGGCACTGAAGCTTTCTTT. The full variable domain, rest sourced from reference TRBV9 and TRBJ1-1, is DSGVTQTPKHLITATGQRVTLRCSPRSGDLSVYWYQQSLDQGLQFLIQYYNGEERAKGNILERFSAQQFPDLHSELNLSSLELGDSALYFCASSSRGGTEAFFGQGTRLTVV.

The chain is built from TRBV27 and TRBJ1-2, with D maybe TRBD1 (5 bases). The V end was cut by 0 bases, the J end by 2 bases, with 16 bases between. The CDR3 is 17 residues long. Germline values: CDR1 MNHEY, CDR2 SMNVEV (reference sequence). The CDR3 loop is CASSLSGREDVNYGYTF. CDR3 DNA: TGTGCCAGCAGTTTATCCGGCAGGGAGGACGTGAACTATGGCTACACCTTC.

The chain's CDR3 is CASSILEGTEAFF. The CDR3 DNA sequence: TGTGCCAGTAGTATATTAGAGGGAACTGAAGCTTTCTTT. The rearrangement links TRBV19 to TRBJ1-1; D is uncertain. The V end was cut by 2 bases, the J end by 5 bases, with 9 bases between. There are 13 residues in the CDR3. CDR1 and CDR2 (germline): LNHDA, SQIVND (reference sequence).

The chain employs TRBV2 and TRBJ1-4, with no clear D. V lost 4 bases and J 7 bases, leaving 16 bases between the germline ends. Germline V gene lookup returns CDR1 SNHLY and CDR2 FYNNEI. CDR3 size: 15 residues. The CDR3 region is CASSVTGGWGEKLFF. In DNA, the CDR3 is TGTGCCAGCAGTGTGACGGGCGGGTGGGGTGAAAAACTGTTTTTT.

The CDR3 nucleotides are TGTGCCAGCAGAACCGGACAGGGCAATCAGCCCCAGCATTTT. This translates into CASRTGQGNQPQHF. The V gene is TRBV2, the J gene TRBJ1-5; 7 nucleotides match TRBD1. CDR1 is SNHLY, CDR2 FYNNEI, per germline. V lost 6 bases, J lost 2 bases, and 4 bases stayed unmatched. The CDR3 spans 14 residues.

The chain employs TRBV6-1 and TRBJ1-1; 7 bases are a match to TRBD1. This CDR3 comprises 15 residues. J was trimmed by 9 bases and V by 4 bases; bases with no gene match: 14. Germline loops: CDR1 MNHNS, CDR2 SASEGT. Here the CDR3 reads CASSGHDRAGDQAFF. The CDR3 nucleotides read TGTGCCAGCAGTGGCCACGACAGGGCCGGGGATCAAGCTTTCTTT.

Notes on this clone: At one end, the junction sequence differs from germline, possibly due to a read error. V usage is TRBV6-5 and J usage is TRBJ1-1; D unclear. The length of the CDR3 is 13 residues. The germline CDR1 and CDR2 sequences are MNHEY and SVGAGI. The CDR3 DNA reads TGTGCCAGCAGTGACTCCTTGAACACTGAAGCTTTCTTT. It translates to CASSDSLNTEAFF.

This clone was observed a handful of times. The chain links TRBV7-6 to TRBJ2-2, with D tentatively TRBD1 (6 bases). Trimming took 2 bases from V and 7 from J, leaving 11 bases between them. CDR3 length equals 14 residues. The germline V gene encodes CDR1 SGHVS and CDR2 FNYEAQ. The CDR3 region has the DNA TGTGCCAGCAGCTTAAGGGCAGGGGACGGGGAGCTGTTTTTT. As protein: CASSLRAGDGELFF.

The gene calls are TRBV11-2 and TRBJ1-1; tentatively, D is TRBD1 (5 bases). The length of the CDR3 is 15 residues. Trimming took off 2 bases at V and 1 base at J, with 11 bases between the two ends. Germline CDR1 SGHAT, CDR2 FQNNGV. The chain's CDR3 is CASSLYSQGNTEAFF. CDR3 coding DNA: TGTGCCAGCAGCTTATATTCGCAGGGGAACACTGAAGCTTTCTTT.

The V gene is TRBV10-2, the J gene TRBJ1-2; 9 bases fit TRBD1. Germline V gives CDR1 WSHSY, CDR2 SAAADI. The CDR3 covers 17 residues. After removal of 0 bases from V and 7 bases from J, the junction contained 12 bases not matched to a gene. In nucleotides, the CDR3 is TGCGCCAGCAGTGAGTCACAACAGGGGGCAACGGGAAGTGGCTACACCTTC. Amino acid sequence: CASSESQQGATGSGYTF.

The chain couples TRBV11-2 to TRBJ2-7; D perhaps matches TRBD1 (5 bases). From germline, CDR1 is SGHAT and CDR2 FQNNGV. V lost 3 bases, J lost 4 bases, and 7 bases lay in between. The CDR3 sequence is 12 residues long. The DNA for the CDR3 is TGTGCCAGCAGCTTTAGACAGTACGAGCAGTACTTC. Translating gives CASSFRQYEQYF.

V and J are TRBV6-5 and TRBJ2-7; 11 bases are a match to TRBD2. The CDR3 extends over 14 amino acids. Germline CDR1 MNHEY, CDR2 SVGAGI. The trim removed 5 bases at V and 4 bases at J, leaving 4 bases unmatched. The CDR3 DNA reads TGTGCCAGCAGTGAAACTAGCGGGGGATACGAGCAGTACTTC. Translated, it gives CASSETSGGYEQYF.

The chain couples TRBV12-2 to TRBJ2-5; the table gives TRBD2 as D, unverified against the DNA. The DNA matches TRBJ2-7 better at its end, which makes the J call doubtful. TRBV12-2 is deemed a pseudogene. This CDR3 comprises 18 residues. CDR3 nucleotide sequence: TGTGCAAGTCGCTTACACAACCCGGGGGGCTCTGGCGGCTACGAGCAGTACTTC. Translated: CASRLHNPGGSGGYEQYF.

The chain joins TRBV23-1 to TRBJ1-2, with a possible D match to TRBD1 (6 bases). TRBV23-1 qualifies as an ORF whose function is uncertain. The CDR3 length is 11 residues. The V end lost 10 bases, the J end lost 2 bases, and 8 bases lay between the germline ends. CDR3 DNA: TGCGCCACTACAGGGAACTATGGCTACACCTTC. This gives the protein CATTGNYGYTF.